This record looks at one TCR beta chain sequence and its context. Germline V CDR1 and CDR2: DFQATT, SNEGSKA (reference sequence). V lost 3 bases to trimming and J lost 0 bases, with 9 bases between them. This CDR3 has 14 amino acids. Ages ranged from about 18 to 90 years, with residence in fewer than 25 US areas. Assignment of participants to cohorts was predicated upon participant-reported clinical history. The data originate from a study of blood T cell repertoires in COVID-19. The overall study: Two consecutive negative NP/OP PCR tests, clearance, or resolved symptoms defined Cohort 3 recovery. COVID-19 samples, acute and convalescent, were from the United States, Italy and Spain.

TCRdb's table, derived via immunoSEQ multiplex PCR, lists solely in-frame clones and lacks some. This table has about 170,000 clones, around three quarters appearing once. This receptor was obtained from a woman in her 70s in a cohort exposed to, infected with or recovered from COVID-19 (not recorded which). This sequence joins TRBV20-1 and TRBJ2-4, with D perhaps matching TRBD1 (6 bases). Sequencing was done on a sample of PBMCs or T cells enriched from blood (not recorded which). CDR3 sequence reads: CSASQGGAKNIQYF. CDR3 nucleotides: TGCAGTGCTAGTCAAGGGGGAGCCAAAAACATTCAGTACTTC.